This is a list of T cell receptor beta chains from one sample in a study of CD8+CD57+ T cells in acquired aplastic anemia. In TCRdb, the reads were re-called with MiXCR into one record per CDR3 protein. The sample includes about 81,000 distinct CDR3 sequences, about half of them seen just once. Specimen: sorted CD4+, CD8+, or CD8+CD57+ T cells (not recorded which) from PBMCs. The receptors here all came from a human donor in good health, serving as a control. The CDR3 runs from the conserved cysteine through the conserved F or W. The D gene is left open where the match is weak. The size entry is marked missing in some rows and otherwise reads once, few, many or a size class.

D gene: TRBD2; V gene: TRBV25-1; clone size: NA; J gene: TRBJ2-3; CDR3 DNA: TGTGCCAGCAGTGCATTCCGACTAGCGGGAGCGGGTGATACGCAGTATTTT; CDR3 protein: CASSAFRLAGAGDTQYF
D gene: NA; V gene: TRBV29-1; clone size: few; J gene: TRBJ2-6; CDR3 DNA: TGCAGCGTTTCCGGAGGACCCGTGGGGCCTGGGGCCAACGTCCTGACTTTC; CDR3 protein: CSVSGGPVGPGANVLTF
D gene: TRBD1; V gene: TRBV15; clone size: NA; J gene: TRBJ1-2; CDR3 DNA: TGTGCCACCAGTGGGCCGGGACAGAACTATGGCTACACCTTC; CDR3 protein: CATSGPGQNYGYTF
D gene: NA; V gene: TRBV11-2; clone size: NA; J gene: TRBJ1-2; CDR3 DNA: TGTGCCAGCAGCTTGAGGGGGAGCTACACCTTC; CDR3 protein: CASSLRGSYTF
D gene: TRBD1; V gene: TRBV25-1; clone size: NA; J gene: TRBJ1-3; CDR3 DNA: TGTGCCAGCAGTCCCCCCCGGGGACAGAGGGAAAACACCATATATTTT; CDR3 protein: CASSPPRGQRENTIYF
D gene: NA; V gene: TRBV20-1; clone size: many; J gene: TRBJ2-7; CDR3 DNA: TGCAGTGCTAGAGCTCTGGCGGACTCCTACGAGCAGTACTTC; CDR3 protein: CSARALADSYEQYF
D gene: NA; V gene: TRBV7-9; clone size: NA; J gene: TRBJ1-2; CDR3 DNA: TGTGCCAGCAGCTTAGCGCGAGAAGGCTACACCTTC; CDR3 protein: CASSLAREGYTF
D gene: TRBD2; V gene: TRBV25-1; clone size: NA; J gene: TRBJ2-3; CDR3 DNA: TGTGACCTAGCAGGGACTAGCGGGAGCCCAGATACGCAGTATTTT; CDR3 protein: CDLAGTSGSPDTQYF
D gene: NA; V gene: TRBV29-1; clone size: many; J gene: TRBJ2-7; CDR3 DNA: TGCAGCGGCGAGGACAGCGGGGCCTACGAGCAGTACTTC; CDR3 protein: CSGEDSGAYEQYF
D gene: TRBD1; V gene: TRBV19; clone size: many; J gene: TRBJ1-2; CDR3 DNA: TGTGCCAGTACACCGGGACAGGGGCGATCTGGCTACACCTTC; CDR3 protein: CASTPGQGRSGYTF
D gene: TRBD2; V gene: TRBV9; clone size: many; J gene: TRBJ2-3; CDR3 DNA: TGTGCCAGCACGCAAGGTGGGGGGGGGTCCACAGATACGCAGTATTTT; CDR3 protein: CASTQGGGGSTDTQYF
D gene: NA; V gene: TRBV12-3/TRBV12-4; clone size: many; J gene: TRBJ1-5; CDR3 DNA: TGTGCCAGCAGTTTAGGGGGAGGTTTGGAGCCCCAGCATTTT; CDR3 protein: CASSLGGGLEPQHF
D gene: NA; V gene: TRBV29-1; clone size: many; J gene: TRBJ1-2; CDR3 DNA: TGCAGCGTTGCAGAGTATGGCTACACCTTC; CDR3 protein: CSVAEYGYTF
D gene: NA; V gene: TRBV5-1; clone size: many; J gene: TRBJ2-1; CDR3 DNA: TGTGCCAGCAGCCTGGGAAATGAGCAGTTCTTC; CDR3 protein: CASSLGNEQFF
D gene: NA; V gene: TRBV27; clone size: few; J gene: TRBJ2-7; CDR3 DNA: TGTGCCAGCAGTTTATCTTCCGGGAATAGCTACGAGCAGTACTTC; CDR3 protein: CASSLSSGNSYEQYF
D gene: NA; V gene: TRBV11-3; clone size: NA; J gene: TRBJ1-2; CDR3 DNA: TGTGCCAGCAGCTTAAGTTGGGCCTCAGACCGTGGCTACACCTTC; CDR3 protein: CASSLSWASDRGYTF
D gene: TRBD1; V gene: TRBV10-1; clone size: NA; J gene: TRBJ2-7; CDR3 DNA: TGTGCCAGCAGTGACCGGGACAGTTCCTACGAGCAGTACTTC; CDR3 protein: CASSDRDSSYEQYF
D gene: NA; V gene: TRBV7-9; clone size: once; J gene: TRBJ1-6; CDR3 DNA: TGTGCCAGCAGCACTATTACAGGGAATAATTCACCCCTCCACTTT; CDR3 protein: CASSTITGNNSPLHF
D gene: NA; V gene: TRBV12-5; clone size: once; J gene: TRBJ1-1; CDR3 DNA: TGTGCTAGTGGTTTAGGGCAGCTTGAAGCTTTCTTT; CDR3 protein: CASGLGQLEAFF
D gene: TRBD1; V gene: TRBV29-1; clone size: NA; J gene: TRBJ1-1; CDR3 DNA: TGCAGCGTTAACAGGGGAGGAACTGAAGCTTTCTTT; CDR3 protein: CSVNRGGTEAFF
D gene: NA; V gene: TRBV19; clone size: NA; J gene: TRBJ1-6; CDR3 DNA: TGTGCCAGTCTTGACAGTCCCTTTGGGCCCCTCCACTTT; CDR3 protein: CASLDSPFGPLHF
D gene: NA; V gene: TRBV29-1; clone size: many; J gene: TRBJ2-7; CDR3 DNA: TGCAGCGTACGGGATACAAGCTCCTACGAGCAGTACTTC; CDR3 protein: CSVRDTSSYEQYF
D gene: NA; V gene: TRBV10-3; clone size: NA; J gene: TRBJ2-1; CDR3 DNA: TGTGCCATCAGTGAGTCGGTTAGCTCCTACAATGAGCAGTTCTTC; CDR3 protein: CAISESVSSYNEQFF
D gene: TRBD1; V gene: TRBV5-6; clone size: NA; J gene: TRBJ1-5; CDR3 DNA: TGTGCCAGCAGCTTGGGAGGGGGACAGTCTCATACTCAGCCCCAGCATTTT; CDR3 protein: CASSLGGGQSHTQPQHF
D gene: TRBD1; V gene: TRBV25-1; clone size: once; J gene: TRBJ1-2; CDR3 DNA: TGTGCCAGCAGTGATACAGGGGGCTGTGGCTACACCTTC; CDR3 protein: CASSDTGGCGYTF
D gene: NA; V gene: TRBV6-1; clone size: many; J gene: TRBJ2-3; CDR3 DNA: TGTGCCAGCAGACTCCTGGACGATACGCAGTATTTT; CDR3 protein: CASRLLDDTQYF
D gene: NA; V gene: TRBV29-1; clone size: NA; J gene: TRBJ1-6; CDR3 DNA: TGCAGCGTTGGCGAGGATTCACCCCTCCACTTT; CDR3 protein: CSVGEDSPLHF
D gene: TRBD1; V gene: TRBV9; clone size: many; J gene: TRBJ2-7; CDR3 DNA: TGTGCCAGCAGCGGGACAGGGGCGTCCTACGAGCAGTACTTC; CDR3 protein: CASSGTGASYEQYF